This TCR beta chain came from a study of cytomegalovirus exposure and HLA in healthy donors. Findings of the study overall: There were a few CMV-associated chains whose specificity for CMV antigens was confirmed in vitro. The Asian-associated ancestry cluster reportedly had fewer N-insertions than the approximately 700-donor mean in a later analysis. The majority of TCR sequences were rare, yet some public TCRs appeared in many donors.

13 Jbeta primers and 60 Vbeta primers were used for the PCR. TCRdb keeps only in-frame clones here, not all; method: immunoSEQ multiplex PCR. This repertoire shows around 150,000 clones, approximately 78% found once; its top ten account for just over 8%. About this clone itself: Its cognate antigen is unknown.

This sequence originates from a woman in her forties or fifties in good health and CMV-seropositive. The sample comprised PBMCs.

DNA for the CDR3: TGTGCCAGCAGTTCCCTTAGCGGGGGAGATTATATTAAAAACATTCAGTACTTC. Protein sequence: CASSSLSGGDYIKNIQYF. This chain uses TRBV28 with TRBJ2-4, with 9 bases aligning to TRBD2. This CDR3 is built from 18 residues. The V gene's germline CDR1 is MDHEN and CDR2 SYDVKM. J gave up 4 bases and V 4 bases, and 14 bases lay outside the gene matches.